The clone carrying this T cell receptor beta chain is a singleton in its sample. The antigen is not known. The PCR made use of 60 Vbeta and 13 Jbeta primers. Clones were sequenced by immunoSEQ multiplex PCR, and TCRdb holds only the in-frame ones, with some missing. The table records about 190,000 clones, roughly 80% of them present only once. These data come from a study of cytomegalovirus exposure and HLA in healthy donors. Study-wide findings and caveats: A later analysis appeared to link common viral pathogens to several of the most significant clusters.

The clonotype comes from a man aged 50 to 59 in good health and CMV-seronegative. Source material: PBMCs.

The chain's CDR3 is CASSIDSRGELFF. The CDR3 coding sequence is TGTGCCAGCAGCATCGACAGTCGAGGGGAGCTGTTTTTT. The gene calls are TRBV7-3 and TRBJ2-2, with D perhaps TRBD1 (5 bases). This CDR3 contains 13 residues. Germline CDR1 and CDR2: SGHTA and FQGTGA. The V end was cut by 5 bases, the J end by 8 bases, with 12 bases between. Combining the CDR3 with reference TRBV7-3 and TRBJ2-2 gives the whole variable domain GAGVSQTPSNKVTEKGKYVELRCDPISGHTALYWYRQSLGQGPEFLIYFQGTGAADDSGLPNDRFFAVRPEGSVSTLKIQRTERGDSAVYLCASSIDSRGELFFGEGSRLTVL.